Listed below are T cell receptor beta chains from one sample, sequenced in a study of beta chain features in type 1 diabetes. The protocol was immunoSEQ multiplex PCR, while the TCRdb copy is restricted to in-frame clones and leaves out a portion. The top ten hold over 1.1% of the sample, which has some 52,000 clones, over 40% seen once. Source material: Tregs from blood. The receptor set was obtained from a man aged 25 to 40 with type 1 diabetes. CDR3s include the opening cysteine and the closing phenylalanine or tryptophan. D genes are given only for firm matches. For some rows the clone size is stated as once, few or many, or as a class when expanded; others skip it.

.,few,TRBV18,TRBJ2-5,TGTGCCAGCTCACCTCGGGGAGAGACCCAGTACTTC,CASSPRGETQYF
TRBD2,.,TRBV6-5,TRBJ2-1,TGTGCCAGCAGTTACAGGGGACTAGCGGGAGGCAATGAGCAGTTCTTC,CASSYRGLAGGNEQFF
TRBD1,few,TRBV28,TRBJ1-4,TGTGCCAGCAGTTCACCGGGACAGGGAGGGGCAACTAATGAAAAACTGTTTTTT,CASSSPGQGGATNEKLFF
TRBD2,.,TRBV28,TRBJ2-1,TGTGCCAGCAGTCTTTTAGCGGGAGGCTACAATGAGCAGTTCTTC,CASSLLAGGYNEQFF
TRBD1,.,TRBV10-3,TRBJ2-7,TGTGCCATCAGTGAGGCGGGGACAGGGATTTACGAGCAGTACTTC,CAISEAGTGIYEQYF
.,few,TRBV7-9,TRBJ2-7,TGTGCCAGCAGCTTAGGCGGAGGCTTCAGCGAGCAGTACTTC,CASSLGGGFSEQYF
.,few,TRBV11-2,TRBJ1-5,TGTGCCAGCAGCTTAGGGAGTCCTAATCAGCCCCAGCATTTT,CASSLGSPNQPQHF
TRBD1,.,TRBV18,TRBJ2-1,TGTGCCAGCTCAGGACAGGACGCTTGGAGCAATGAGCAGTTCTTC,CASSGQDAWSNEQFF
.,few,TRBV5-4,TRBJ2-2,TGTGCCAGCAGTGATACTCCGACCGGGGAGCTGTTTTTT,CASSDTPTGELFF
TRBD2,few,TRBV5-4,TRBJ2-2,TGTGCCAGCAGAGAGGCTAGCGGGAGCACCGGGGAGCTGTTTTTT,CASREASGSTGELFF
.,.,TRBV4-1,TRBJ2-3,TGCGCCAGCAGCCTATTCTTGCCAAAGGGGGTGACAGATACACAGTATTTT,CASSLFLPKGVTDTQYF
TRBD1,.,TRBV7-2,TRBJ2-1,TGTGCCAGCAGCTTAGCGGTGGCAGGCGCACAGGGGGAGCAGTTCTTC,CASSLAVAGAQGEQFF
.,medium-sized,TRBV7-3,TRBJ2-3,TGTGCCAGCAGCTTTAGAACAGTTGATACGCAGTATTTT,CASSFRTVDTQYF
TRBD2,.,TRBV5-4,TRBJ2-7,TGTGCCAGCAGCTTGGGGCTAGCGGACGCCTACGAGCAGTACTTC,CASSLGLADAYEQYF
.,few,TRBV4-3,TRBJ2-1,TGCGCCAGCAGCCCCAGGGGCCAGGGATACGTTTCGAGCTCCTACAATGAGCAGTTCTTC,CASSPRGQGYVSSSYNEQFF
.,few,TRBV11-2,TRBJ2-5,TGTGCCAGCAGCCGGGGGAGCGGGCGGGAGACCCAGTACTTC,CASSRGSGRETQYF
.,.,TRBV28,TRBJ1-4,TGTGCCAGCACAGGTGGGGGCGCGTTGGTGGGTGAAAAACTGTTTTTT,CASTGGGALVGEKLFF
TRBD1,.,TRBV23-1,TRBJ2-7,TGCGCCAGCAGTCAAAAAAGGGCGGGACAGGGTCCCTACGAGCAGTACTTC,CASSQKRAGQGPYEQYF
TRBD2,.,TRBV6-1,TRBJ2-7,TGTGCCAGCAGACCTAGCGGGAGCGATATCTACGAGCAGTACTTC,CASRPSGSDIYEQYF
TRBD1,.,TRBV27,TRBJ2-7,TGTGCCAGCAGTTTAAAAGACAGGGGGCACGAGCAGTACTTC,CASSLKDRGHEQYF
.,.,TRBV29-1,TRBJ2-7,TGCAGCGTTAGTCAGGGGGGAATAGGCTACGAGCAGTACTTC,CSVSQGGIGYEQYF
TRBD1,many,TRBV19,TRBJ1-5,TGTGCCAGCGACAGGGGAAGCAATCAGCCCCAGCATTTT,CASDRGSNQPQHF
TRBD2,few,TRBV7-2,TRBJ2-7,TGTGCCAGCAGCTTAGTGGTCTCAGCGGGAAGCTACGAGCAGTACTTC,CASSLVVSAGSYEQYF
.,many,TRBV11-2,TRBJ2-5,TGTGCCAGCCAAATGACTGTCGGGGGAACGTACCAAGAGACCCAGTACTTC,CASQMTVGGTYQETQYF
TRBD2,.,TRBV5-1,TRBJ2-1,TGCGCCAGCACCCTAGCGGGAGGGTTGGATGAGCAGTTCTTC,CASTLAGGLDEQFF
.,.,TRBV2,TRBJ1-6,TGTGCCAGCAGTCCCCAACTCACAGGGAATTCACCCCTCCACTTT,CASSPQLTGNSPLHF
.,few,TRBV7-3,TRBJ1-2,TGTGCCAGCAGCTTGGCAGGGGCGGATGGCTACACCTTC,CASSLAGADGYTF
.,once,TRBV9,TRBJ1-1,TGTGCCAGCAGCCCGAGAGGGGGAATGGGTGGCACTGAAGCTTTCTTT,CASSPRGGMGGTEAFF
.,few,TRBV5-4,TRBJ2-1,TGTGCCAGCAGCTTGGCGAACACCTACAATGAGCAGTTCTTC,CASSLANTYNEQFF
.,.,TRBV19,TRBJ2-1,TGTGCCAGTAGTATAGAAGGGGTGGTCAATGAGCAGTTCTTC,CASSIEGVVNEQFF
.,few,TRBV11-2,TRBJ2-2,TGTGCCAGCAGCTTAGCCGGGGGTAACACCGGGGAGCTGTTTTTT,CASSLAGGNTGELFF
TRBD1,.,TRBV6-6,TRBJ2-7,TGTGCCAGCAGTTACGGACAGGGTCGCTACGAGCAGTACTTC,CASSYGQGRYEQYF
.,.,TRBV5-1,TRBJ2-1,TGCGCCAGCAGCTTGGTGGGACAAAAGAATGAGCAGTTCTTC,CASSLVGQKNEQFF
TRBD1,few,TRBV7-9,TRBJ1-5,TGTGCCAGCAGCTTCTCGGGACAGGGCGCGGGGCCCCAGCATTTT,CASSFSGQGAGPQHF
TRBD1,.,TRBV29-1,TRBJ2-3,TGCAGCGTTGAAGCGTTCCGCAGGGGGCTAAGTCCAGATACGCAGTATTTT,CSVEAFRRGLSPDTQYF
.,medium-sized,TRBV5-1,TRBJ2-4,TGCGCCAGCAGCTTGGACAGGGGAGGTCAGTACTTC,CASSLDRGGQYF